These 25 T cell receptor beta chains were all obtained from the same sample, sequenced in a study of glioma-infiltrating T cells. Using RNA template, CDR3s of TCR alpha and beta were amplified with iRepertoire arm-PCR. MiXCR, applied by TCRdb to the multiplex PCR reads, yields one record per CDR3 protein. The top ten hold roughly 21% of the sample, which has 150,000 to 200,000 distinct CDR3 sequences, 25% to 35% seen once. Material: glioma tissue, nonneoplastic brain tissue, or PBMCs (not recorded which). These receptors were taken from a human donor with low-grade glioma or glioblastoma, undergoing nonglioma brain surgery, or in good health (not recorded which).

This clonotype was found many times. CDR3 nucleotides: TGTGCCAGCAGTGAAATCGAGAACAGGGCCCACTATGGCTACACCTTC. This sequence encodes CASSEIENRAHYGYTF. This chain joins TRBV25-1 and TRBJ1-2; tentative D call: TRBD1 (6 bases). V was shortened by 2 bases and J by 3 bases, with 16 bases between the two germline ends. The CDR3 contains 16 residues. Germline assignment: CDR1 MGHDK and CDR2 SYGVNS.

This clonotype was counted at least ten times. The chain links TRBV5-4 to TRBJ2-7, with D unresolved. Trimming left V 2 bases short and J 2 bases short, with 8 bases between. The CDR3 is 13 amino acids. Germline V gives CDR1 SGHNT, CDR2 YYREEE (reference sequence). CDR3 residues: CASSFIGTYEQYF. The CDR3 region has the DNA TGTGCCAGCAGCTTTATCGGAACCTACGAGCAGTACTTC.

The chain uses TRBV6-2 or TRBV6-3 and TRBJ2-1; a possible D gene is TRBD2 (7 bases). This CDR3 comprises 13 residues. The germline V gene encodes CDR1 MNHEY and CDR2 SVGEGT. V lost 10 bases, J lost 7 bases, and 17 bases lay in between. The CDR3 bases are TGTGCCATCAGGGGCGGACTAGGGAATGAGCAGTTCTTC. Protein product: CAIRGGLGNEQFF.

Only a few counts were recorded for this clonotype. The V gene is TRBV19, the J gene TRBJ2-3, with D possibly being TRBD2 (5 bases). Germline V gene data show CDR1 as LNHDA and CDR2 as SQIVND (reference sequence). The CDR3 sequence is 15 residues long. Trimming pared 1 base from V and 2 bases from J, leaving 10 bases between. CDR3 sequence (DNA): TGTGCCAGTAGTATAGGCGGGTTCTCCACAGATACGCAGTATTTT. Translating gives CASSIGGFSTDTQYF.

This clonotype was seen many times. CDR3 region: CASSYSSSGPLNTQYF. DNA of the CDR3: TGTGCCAGCAGTTACTCGAGTAGCGGCCCCTTGAATACGCAGTATTTT. The chain combines TRBV6-2 or TRBV6-3 with TRBJ2-3, with D possibly matching TRBD2 (6 bases). Per the germline V gene, CDR1 is MNHEY and CDR2 is SVGEGT. This CDR3 comprises 16 residues. The V end lost 0 bases, the J end lost 7 bases, and 17 bases lay between the germline ends.

This clonotype was counted at least ten times. This chain uses TRBV28 with TRBJ2-7, with TRBD1 matching over 7 bases. V lost 9 bases, J lost 2 bases, and 10 bases stayed unmatched. From germline, CDR1 is MDHEN and CDR2 SYDVKM. This CDR3 has 14 residues. CDR3 sequence reads: CARTPDRVTYEQYF. The CDR3 DNA is TGTGCCAGAACTCCCGACAGGGTCACCTACGAGCAGTACTTC. Full variable domain (outside the CDR3, taken from reference TRBV28 and TRBJ2-7): DVKVTQSSRYLVKRTGEKVFLECVQDMDHENMFWYRQDPGLGLRLIYFSYDVKMKEKGDIPEGYSVSREKKERFSLILESASTNQTSMYLCARTPDRVTYEQYFGPGTRLTVT.

V usage is TRBV6-6 and J usage is TRBJ2-5; TRBD2 aligns across 9 bases. The length of the CDR3 is 14 residues. V shed 8 bases, J shed 11 bases, and the junction held 15 bases outside the gene matches. Germline V gives CDR1 MNHNY, CDR2 SVGAGI (reference sequence). The CDR3 sequence is CASGRLAGVNEQYF. The CDR3 DNA reads as TGTGCCAGCGGGAGGTTAGCGGGAGTCAATGAGCAGTACTTC.

V usage is TRBV29-1 and J usage is TRBJ2-3; 7 bases agree with TRBD1. Germline V gene sequence: CDR1 SQVTM, CDR2 ANQGSEA. The CDR3 covers 15 residues. The trim removed 6 bases at V and 1 base at J, leaving 10 bases unmatched. CDR3 DNA: TGCAGCGTAGCTCACGGGACAGACCGCACAGATACGCAGTATTTT. It codes for CSVAHGTDRTDTQYF.

Notes on this clonotype: This may be a read error: a much more frequent sequence differs by one nucleotide. V gene TRBV4-1 combines with J gene TRBJ1-1; D uncertain. CDR3 size: 12 residues. Germline V gene lookup returns CDR1 MGHRA and CDR2 YSYEKL. CDR3 region: CSSSQVGTEAFF. DNA of the CDR3: TGCTCCAGCAGCCAAGTTGGCACTGAAGCTTTCTTT.

The table lists this clonotype with many counts. This rearrangement joins TRBV20-1 to TRBJ2-1, with D perhaps TRBD2 (5 bases). Deletions cut 3 bases from V and 8 bases from J, with 14 bases between. The CDR3 consists of 13 residues. From germline, CDR1 is DFQATT and CDR2 SNEGSKA (reference sequence). The CDR3 protein is CSARWEQSDEQFF. The CDR3 DNA follows: TGCAGTGCTAGGTGGGAGCAGAGCGATGAGCAGTTCTTC.

A word on this clonotype: The CDR3 end shows no conserved phenylalanine or tryptophan, and so a read error is likely. The chain carries TRBV27 and TRBJ2-7; a weak D match, TRBD2 (6 bases). The closer fit of TRBJ2-5 to the DNA end suggests the J call may be wrong. Per the germline V gene, CDR1 is MNHEY and CDR2 is SMNVEV (reference sequence). The CDR3 is 16 amino acids. The DNA for the CDR3 is TGTGCCAGCAGTTTCTCCAGGTCCACCGGGGGAGAGACCCAGTACTAC. It yields the protein CASSFSRSTGGETQYY.

The chain uses TRBV4-1 and TRBJ2-5; D might be TRBD1 (6 bases). Trimming took off 0 bases at V and 7 bases at J, with 18 bases between the two ends. CDR3 length: 16 residues. Germline CDR1 and CDR2: MGHRA and YSYEKL. CDR3 bases: TGCGCCAGCAGCCAAGAACTGGCAGGGGCCTTGCGGACCCAGTACTTC. This codes for CASSQELAGALRTQYF.

This clonotype was seen a few times. The V call is TRBV12-3 or TRBV12-4, the J call TRBJ1-3; 10 nucleotides line up with TRBD1. The CDR3 is 15 residues long. V lost 5 bases to trimming and J lost 4 bases; unmatched junction nucleotides: 5. CDR3 sequence (DNA): TGTGCCAGCAGTCCTGGGACAGGGGAAGGAAACACCATATATTTT. It specifies CASSPGTGEGNTIYF.

This clonotype came up many times. The V gene is TRBV6-1, the J gene TRBJ2-3; 8 bases agree with TRBD1. Trimming took 6 bases from V and 4 from J; bases not matched to a gene: 3. This CDR3 is built from 13 residues. The germline CDR1 and CDR2 sequences are MNHNS and SASEGT. Here the CDR3 reads CASRDRVADTQYF. CDR3 bases: TGTGCCAGCAGGGACAGGGTCGCAGATACGCAGTATTTT.

This clonotype was counted ten times or more. The chain employs TRBV4-3 and TRBJ2-3; no clear D. Germline V lookup: CDR1 LGHNA, CDR2 YSLEER. V lost 0 bases and J lost 3, with 7 bases in between. This CDR3 spans 14 amino acids. CDR3 in amino acids: CASSQDPITDTQYF. The CDR3 nucleotides read TGCGCCAGCAGCCAAGATCCGATAACAGATACGCAGTATTTT.

This clonotype has a single count. The rearrangement joins TRBV4-1 to TRBJ2-7; D is perhaps TRBD1 (6 bases). The CDR3 length is 16 residues. Germline CDR1 reads MGHRA; CDR2 reads YSYEKL. The V gene lost 7 bases and the J gene lost 0 bases, with 19 bases spanning the gap. The CDR3 sequence is CASTHLWGPSSYEQYF. For the CDR3, the DNA is TGCGCCAGCACCCACCTCTGGGGGCCGAGCTCCTACGAGCAGTACTTC.

This clonotype came up many times. This chain joins TRBV18 and TRBJ1-5; D perhaps matches TRBD1 (6 bases). Germline lookup yields CDR1 KGHSH and CDR2 LQKENI. The CDR3 totals 13 residues. With 6 bases removed from V and 5 bases from J, the gap between germline ends came to 11 bases. The CDR3 DNA reads as TGTGCCAGCTCGCCGGACAGCTATCAGCCCCAGCATTTT. Its translation: CASSPDSYQPQHF. Using reference TRBV18 and TRBJ1-5 for the parts outside the CDR3, the full variable domain is NAGVMQNPRHLVRRRGQEARLRCSPMKGHSHVYWYRQLPEEGLKFMVYLQKENIIDESGMPKERFSAEFPKEGPSILRIQQVVRGDSAAYFCASSPDSYQPQHFGDGTRLSIL.

Comments on this clonotype: This clone may be a read error of a much larger clone one base away. The rearrangement joins TRBV29-1 to TRBJ1-1; D is unresolved. This CDR3 has 14 amino acids. Germline V gene lookup returns CDR1 SQVTM and CDR2 ANQGSEA. CDR3 sequence: CRVAPQRVGTEAFF. CDR3 nucleotide sequence: TGCAGAGTTGCTCCCCAAAGGGTGGGAACTGAAGCTTTCTTT.

The rearrangement links TRBV5-1 to TRBJ1-2; TRBD1 matches at 9 bases. V lost 2 bases to trimming and J lost 7 bases; unmatched junction nucleotides: 6. CDR1 and CDR2 (germline): SGHRS, YFSETQ. CDR3 length: 14 amino acids. This CDR3 reads CASSLKGTGSGYTF. As DNA, the CDR3 is TGCGCCAGCAGCTTAAAGGGGACAGGGAGTGGCTACACCTTC.

This clonotype was counted only a few times. The chain is built from TRBV20-1 and TRBJ2-7; 10 bases align to TRBD2. The CDR3 consists of 18 residues. After removal of 3 bases from V and 0 bases from J, the junction contained 14 bases not matched to a gene. Germline CDR1 DFQATT, CDR2 SNEGSKA (reference sequence). The CDR3 DNA sequence: TGCAGTGCTAGTCCACCTTCTTTCCTAGCGGGGGACTCCTACGAGCAGTACTTC. It codes for CSASPPSFLAGDSYEQYF.

The J gene is TRBJ2-5, the V gene TRBV25-1; TRBD1 matches 12 bases. J was trimmed by 5 bases and V by 6 bases; bases with no gene match: 7. This CDR3 comprises 15 residues. Germline V gene sequence: CDR1 MGHDK, CDR2 SYGVNS. The DNA for the CDR3 is TGTGCCAGCAGAGAAGGGACAGGGGGCGAGGAGACCCAGTACTTC. It yields the protein CASREGTGGEETQYF. The variable domain in full, with the rest retrieved from reference TRBV25-1 and TRBJ2-5, is EADIYQTPRYLVIGTGKKITLECSQTMGHDKMYWYQQDPGMELHLIHYSYGVNSTEKGDLSSESTVSRIRTEHFPLTLESARPSHTSQYLCASREGTGGEETQYFGPGTRLLVL.

Ten or more counts support this clonotype. The genes are TRBV4-1 and TRBJ2-1; 8 bases map to TRBD2. The CDR3 is made up of 17 amino acids. V lost 1 base, J lost 5 bases, and 10 bases stayed unmatched. Germline-derived CDR1 and CDR2 are MGHRA and YSYEKL. This CDR3 is CASSQGEILAENNEQFF. CDR3 DNA: TGCGCCAGCAGCCAAGGGGAAATACTAGCGGAAAACAATGAGCAGTTCTTC.

At least ten counts were recorded for this clonotype. The chain links TRBV10-3 to TRBJ1-1; 9 nucleotides agree with TRBD1. CDR1 is ENHRY and CDR2 is SYGVKD in the germline V gene. With 11 bases clipped from V and 1 base from J, the junction kept 8 bases outside the gene matches. This CDR3 contains 14 residues. CDR3 coding DNA: TGTGCCTCAGGGACAGGGTTAACGAACACTGAAGCTTTCTTT. Translation: CASGTGLTNTEAFF.

Concerning this clonotype itself: A much larger clone sits a single nucleotide away, making a read error possible. The genes are TRBV6-1 and TRBJ2-7; 11 bases match TRBD2. V lost 7 bases and J lost 2; bases outside the gene matches: 4. Germline CDR1 is MNHNS and CDR2 is SASEGT. This CDR3 region has 14 residues. The CDR3 DNA reads as TGTGCCAGCAATCCTAGCGGGAGGCCCTACGAGCAGTACTTC. Amino acids: CASNPSGRPYEQYF.

A remark on this clonotype: A single base separates this from a much larger clone, so it may be a read error. This chain uses TRBV7-6 with TRBJ2-5; D is uncertain. The CDR3 consists of 13 residues. CDR1 SGHVS and CDR2 FNYEAQ come from the germline V gene. The CDR3 is CASRWADQETQYF. The CDR3, as DNA: TGTGCTAGCAGATGGGCGGACCAAGAGACCCAGTACTTC.